This T cell receptor (beta chain) was observed in a study of T cell responses to AZD1222 COVID-19 vaccine. The V and J ends lost 0 bases and 12 bases respectively, with 9 bases between them. Per germline, CDR1 LGHDT and CDR2 YNNKEL (reference sequence). This CDR3 comprises 12 residues. Assay: immunoSEQ multiplex PCR; the TCRdb copy retains only in-frame clones and omits some. The profile covers 150,000 to 170,000 clones, with more than 75% appearing a single time and under 20% taken by the ten largest. Sequencing was performed on peripheral blood, taken on day 0 of AZD1222 vaccination. The chain recombines TRBV3-1 (or the pseudogene TRBV3-2) with TRBJ1-5, with no clear D. The sequence was obtained from an adult in good health. The CDR3 DNA is TGTGCCAGCAGCCAAGACGCAGGCCGCCAGCATTTT. This translates into CASSQDAGRQHF.